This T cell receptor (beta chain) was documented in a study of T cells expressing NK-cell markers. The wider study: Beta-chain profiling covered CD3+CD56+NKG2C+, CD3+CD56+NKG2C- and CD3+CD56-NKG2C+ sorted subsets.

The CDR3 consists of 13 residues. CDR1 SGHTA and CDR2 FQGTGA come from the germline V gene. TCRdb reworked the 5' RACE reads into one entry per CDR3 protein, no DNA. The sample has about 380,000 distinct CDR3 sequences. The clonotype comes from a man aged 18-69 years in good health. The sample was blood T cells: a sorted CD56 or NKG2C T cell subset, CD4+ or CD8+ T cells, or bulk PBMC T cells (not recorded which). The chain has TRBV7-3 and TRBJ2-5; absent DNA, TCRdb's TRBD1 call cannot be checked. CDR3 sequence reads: CASGFGGRETQYF.